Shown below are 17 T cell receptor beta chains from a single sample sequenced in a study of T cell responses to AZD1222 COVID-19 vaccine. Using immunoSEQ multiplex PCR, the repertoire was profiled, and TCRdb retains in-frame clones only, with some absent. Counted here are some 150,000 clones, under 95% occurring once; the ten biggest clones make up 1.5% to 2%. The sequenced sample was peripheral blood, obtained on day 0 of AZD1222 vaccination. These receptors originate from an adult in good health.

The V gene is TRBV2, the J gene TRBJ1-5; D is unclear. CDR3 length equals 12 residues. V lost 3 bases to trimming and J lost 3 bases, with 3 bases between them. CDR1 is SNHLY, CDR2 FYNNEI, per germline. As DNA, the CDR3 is TGTGCCAGCAGTGATCACAATCAGCCCCAGCATTTT. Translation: CASSDHNQPQHF. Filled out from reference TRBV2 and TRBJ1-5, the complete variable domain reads EPEVTQTPSHQVTQMGQEVILRCVPISNHLYFYWYRQILGQKVEFLVSFYNNEISEKSEIFDDQFSVERPDGSNFTLKIRSTKLEDSAMYFCASSDHNQPQHFGDGTRLSIL.

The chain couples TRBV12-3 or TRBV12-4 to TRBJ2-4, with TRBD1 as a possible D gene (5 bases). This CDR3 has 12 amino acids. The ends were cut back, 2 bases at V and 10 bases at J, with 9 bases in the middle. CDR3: CASSLKGEIQYF. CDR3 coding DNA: TGTGCCAGCAGTTTAAAAGGGGAAATTCAGTACTTC.

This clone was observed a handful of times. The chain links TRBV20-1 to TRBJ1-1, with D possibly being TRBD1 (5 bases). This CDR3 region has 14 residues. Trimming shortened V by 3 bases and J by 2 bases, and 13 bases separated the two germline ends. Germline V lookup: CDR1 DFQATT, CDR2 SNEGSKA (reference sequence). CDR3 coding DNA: TGCAGTGCTAGTGGGGGGAGCGGAAACACTGAAGCTTTCTTT. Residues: CSASGGSGNTEAFF.

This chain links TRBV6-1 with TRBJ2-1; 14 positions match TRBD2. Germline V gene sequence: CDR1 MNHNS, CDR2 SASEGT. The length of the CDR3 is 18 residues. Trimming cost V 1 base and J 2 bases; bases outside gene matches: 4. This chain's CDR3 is CASSEEGTSGGPYNEQFF. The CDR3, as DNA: TGTGCCAGCAGTGAAGAAGGGACTAGCGGGGGCCCCTACAATGAGCAGTTCTTC.

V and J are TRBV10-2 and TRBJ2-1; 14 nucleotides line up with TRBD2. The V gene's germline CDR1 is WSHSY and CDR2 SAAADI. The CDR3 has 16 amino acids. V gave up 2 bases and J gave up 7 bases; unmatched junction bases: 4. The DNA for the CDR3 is TGCGCCAGCAGTGAGGGGACTAGCGGGAGCAAGAATGAGCAGTTCTTC. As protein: CASSEGTSGSKNEQFF.

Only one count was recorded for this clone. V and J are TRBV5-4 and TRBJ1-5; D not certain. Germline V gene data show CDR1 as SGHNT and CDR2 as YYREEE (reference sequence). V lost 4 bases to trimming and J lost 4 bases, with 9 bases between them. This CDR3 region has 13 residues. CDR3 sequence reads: CASSTTPNQPQHF. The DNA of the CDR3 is TGTGCCAGCAGCACGACACCAAATCAGCCCCAGCATTTT.

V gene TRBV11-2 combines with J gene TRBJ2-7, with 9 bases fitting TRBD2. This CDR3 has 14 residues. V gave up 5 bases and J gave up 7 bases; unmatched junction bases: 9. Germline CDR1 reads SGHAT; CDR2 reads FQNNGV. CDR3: CASSNIAGVGEQYF. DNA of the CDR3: TGTGCCAGCAGCAACATAGCGGGAGTGGGGGAGCAGTACTTC.

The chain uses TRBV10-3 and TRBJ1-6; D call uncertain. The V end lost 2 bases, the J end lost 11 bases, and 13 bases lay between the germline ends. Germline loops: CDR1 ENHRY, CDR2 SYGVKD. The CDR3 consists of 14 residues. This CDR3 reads CAISEGVVRPPLHF. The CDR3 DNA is TGTGCCATCAGTGAGGGGGTGGTTAGGCCACCCCTCCACTTT.

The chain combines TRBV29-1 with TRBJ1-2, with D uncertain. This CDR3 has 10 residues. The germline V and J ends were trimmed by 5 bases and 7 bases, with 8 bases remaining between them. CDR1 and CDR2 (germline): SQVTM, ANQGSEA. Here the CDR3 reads CSVYSVGYTF. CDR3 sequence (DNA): TGCAGCGTTTATAGTGTTGGCTACACCTTC.

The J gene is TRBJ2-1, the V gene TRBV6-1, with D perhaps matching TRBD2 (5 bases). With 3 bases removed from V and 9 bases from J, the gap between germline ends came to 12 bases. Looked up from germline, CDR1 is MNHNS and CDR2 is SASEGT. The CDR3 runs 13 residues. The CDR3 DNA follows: TGTGCCAGCAGTGAGCGGGTAACTGGTGAGCAGTTCTTC. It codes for CASSERVTGEQFF.

In DNA form, the CDR3 reads TGTGCCAGCAGCTTAGTGGACAGGTACAATGAGCAGTTCTTC. It codes for CASSLVDRYNEQFF. The chain carries TRBV11-1 and TRBJ2-1, with TRBD1 identical over 7 bases. Trimming took 1 base from V and 4 from J; bases not matched to a gene: 1. Germline-derived CDR1 and CDR2 are SGHAT and FQDESV (reference sequence). The length of the CDR3 is 14 residues.

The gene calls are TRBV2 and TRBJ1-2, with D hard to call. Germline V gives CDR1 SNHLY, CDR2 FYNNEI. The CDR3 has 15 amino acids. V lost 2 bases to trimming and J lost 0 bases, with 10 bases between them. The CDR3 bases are TGTGCCAGCAGTGAATCCCCCGGGGCTAACTATGGCTACACCTTC. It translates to CASSESPGANYGYTF.

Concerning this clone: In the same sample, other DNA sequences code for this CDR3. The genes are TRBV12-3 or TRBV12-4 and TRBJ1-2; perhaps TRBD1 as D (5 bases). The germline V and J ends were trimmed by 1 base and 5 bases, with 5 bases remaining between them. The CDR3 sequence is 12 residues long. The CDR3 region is CASSLEGYGYTF. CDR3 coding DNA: TGTGCCAGCAGTTTAGAGGGGTATGGCTACACCTTC.

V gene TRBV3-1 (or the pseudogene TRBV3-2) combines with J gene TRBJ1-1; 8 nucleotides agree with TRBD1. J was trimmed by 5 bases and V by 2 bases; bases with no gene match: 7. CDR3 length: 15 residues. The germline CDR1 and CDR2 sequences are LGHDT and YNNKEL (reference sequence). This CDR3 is CASSQKKTGETEAFF. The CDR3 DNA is TGTGCCAGCAGCCAAAAGAAGACAGGGGAAACTGAAGCTTTCTTT.

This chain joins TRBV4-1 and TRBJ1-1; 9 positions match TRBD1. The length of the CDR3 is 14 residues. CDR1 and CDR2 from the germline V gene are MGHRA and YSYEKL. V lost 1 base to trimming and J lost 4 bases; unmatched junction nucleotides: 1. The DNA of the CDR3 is TGCGCCAGCAGCCAAGGGACAGGGGCCACTGAAGCTTTCTTT. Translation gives CASSQGTGATEAFF.

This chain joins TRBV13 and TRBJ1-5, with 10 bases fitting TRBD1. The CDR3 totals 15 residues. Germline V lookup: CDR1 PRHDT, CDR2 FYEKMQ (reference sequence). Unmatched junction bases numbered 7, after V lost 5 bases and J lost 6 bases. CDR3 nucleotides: TGTGCCAGCAGCCAGACAGGGGGCTCAGGTCAGCCCCAGCATTTT. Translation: CASSQTGGSGQPQHF.

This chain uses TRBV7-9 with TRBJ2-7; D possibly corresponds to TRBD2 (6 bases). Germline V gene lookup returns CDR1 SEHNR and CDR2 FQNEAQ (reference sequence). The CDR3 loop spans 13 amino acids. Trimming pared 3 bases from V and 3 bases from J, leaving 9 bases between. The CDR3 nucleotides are TGTGCCAGCAGCTTCGGGGGACTCTACGAGCAGTACTTC. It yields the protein CASSFGGLYEQYF. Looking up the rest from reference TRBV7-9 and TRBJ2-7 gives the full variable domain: DTGVSQNPRHKITKRGQNVTFRCDPISEHNRLYWYRQTLGQGPEFLTYFQNEAQLEKSRLLSDRFSAERPKGSFSTLEIQRTEQGDSAMYLCASSFGGLYEQYFGPGTRLTVT.